Listed here are 25 T cell receptor beta chains from one sample, sequenced in a study of PD-1 blockade in classical Hodgkin lymphoma. Assay: immunoSEQ multiplex PCR; the TCRdb copy retains only in-frame clones and omits some. Among around 100,000 clones listed, 75% to 90% were seen once. After autologous stem cell transplantation all patients relapsed, and prior brentuximab vedotin exposure differed between cohorts. Sample: peripheral blood mononuclear cells (PBMCs), taken before the second cycle of nivolumab. These receptors came from a human donor with classical Hodgkin lymphoma.

The chain carries TRBV30 and TRBJ2-5; TRBD2 is a possible D gene (6 bases). Between the trimmed V and J ends, which lost 0 bases and 0 bases, there was a span of 8 bases. Germline V gene lookup returns CDR1 GTSNPN and CDR2 SVGIG (reference sequence). This CDR3 spans 14 amino acids. The CDR3 sequence is CAWSVGGNQETQYF. CDR3 nucleotides: TGTGCCTGGAGTGTCGGGGGAAACCAAGAGACCCAGTACTTC.

This chain connects TRBV6-4 to TRBJ2-3, with a tentative D call TRBD1 (7 bases). V dropped 9 bases and J dropped 2 bases, with 12 bases sitting between them. Germline CDR1 and CDR2: MRHNA and SNTAGT. This CDR3 is built from 13 residues. CDR3 sequence reads: CASGGTDTDTQYF. CDR3 coding DNA: TGTGCCAGTGGGGGGACAGACACAGATACGCAGTATTTT.

The chain employs TRBV7-2 and TRBJ1-5; D unclear. Germline CDR1 and CDR2: SGHTA and FQGNSA. V lost 5 bases and J 4 bases, leaving 15 bases between the germline ends. There are 15 residues in the CDR3. The CDR3 reads CASSPQSRANQPQHF. The CDR3 nucleotides read TGTGCCAGCAGCCCTCAATCGAGGGCAAATCAGCCCCAGCATTTT. The full variable domain, rest sourced from reference TRBV7-2 and TRBJ1-5, is GAGVSQSPSNKVTEKGKDVELRCDPISGHTALYWYRQSLGQGLEFLIYFQGNSAPDKSGLPSDRFSAERTGGSVSTLTIQRTQQEDSAVYLCASSPQSRANQPQHFGDGTRLSIL.

CDR3 protein: CASTIDGGAGEQYF. CDR3 nucleotides: TGTGCCAGTACCATAGACGGCGGTGCGGGCGAGCAGTACTTC. The V gene is TRBV19, the J gene TRBJ2-5; tentative D call: TRBD2 (5 bases). The J call may be mistaken, given a closer DNA end match to TRBJ2-7. The CDR3 has 14 amino acids. The germline V gene has CDR1 LNHDA and CDR2 SQIVND (reference sequence).

The chain carries TRBV7-9 and TRBJ1-1; D is unclear. Germline V CDR1 and CDR2: SEHNR, FQNEAQ (reference sequence). V dropped 3 bases and J dropped 1 base, with 9 bases sitting between them. This CDR3 is built from 14 residues. The CDR3 DNA reads TGTGCCAGCAGCTTGGTCGGGAAGAACACTGAAGCTTTCTTT. This sequence encodes CASSLVGKNTEAFF. Based on the CDR3 plus reference TRBV7-9 and TRBJ1-1, the full variable domain is DTGVSQNPRHKITKRGQNVTFRCDPISEHNRLYWYRQTLGQGPEFLTYFQNEAQLEKSRLLSDRFSAERPKGSFSTLEIQRTEQGDSAMYLCASSLVGKNTEAFFGQGTRLTVV.

To note about this clone: As the CDR3 is not closed by the conserved phenylalanine or tryptophan, this likely results from a read error. No DNA is shown, since the ends of the CDR3 on it are uncertain; the CDR3 is the one TCRdb lists. The rearrangement joins TRBV27 to TRBJ1-4; TRBD1 was called by the table and not checked on the DNA. The CDR3 is 10 amino acids long, termini counted. CDR1 and CDR2 (germline): MNHEY, SMNVEV (reference sequence). The CDR3: CASSSPGQLS.

This chain uses TRBV5-1 with TRBJ1-2, with no clear D. Per the germline V gene, CDR1 is SGHRS and CDR2 is YFSETQ. The V and J ends lost 0 bases and 8 bases respectively, with 14 bases between them. The CDR3 consists of 14 residues. CDR3 nucleotide sequence: TGCGCCAGCAGCTTGGACGGGAGAACCCACGGCTACACCTTC. Its protein product is CASSLDGRTHGYTF.

This clone was seen more than once but under ten times. V gene TRBV21-1 combines with J gene TRBJ1-2; the table names TRBD1, a call not compared with the DNA. TRBV21-1 is given as a pseudogene. This CDR3 region has 14 residues. Here the CDR3 reads CASTALQAIYGYTF. The CDR3 DNA reads as TGTGCCAGTACCGCATTACAGGCCATCTATGGCTACACCTTC.

This sequence joins TRBV20-1 and TRBJ1-1, with 9 bases lining up with TRBD1. The germline CDR1 and CDR2 sequences are DFQATT and SNEGSKA (reference sequence). V lost 7 bases, J lost 6 bases, and 3 bases stayed unmatched. The CDR3 contains 11 residues. In DNA form, the CDR3 reads TGCAGTGGGACAGGGGCGGCTGAAGCTTTCTTT. Translation gives CSGTGAAEAFF.

This chain connects TRBV19 to TRBJ1-2; unclear D gene. V was shortened by 5 bases and J by 4 bases, with 17 bases between the two germline ends. The CDR3 sequence is 15 residues long. CDR1 is LNHDA and CDR2 is SQIVND in the germline V gene (reference sequence). CDR3 in amino acids: CASSLRRLPLYGYTF. DNA for the CDR3: TGTGCCAGTAGTTTGCGGCGTCTCCCACTCTATGGCTACACCTTC.

The V and J genes are TRBV5-6 and TRBJ2-7, with a weak D call TRBD1 (5 bases). Germline V gene data show CDR1 as SGHDT and CDR2 as YYEEEE. CDR3 length: 16 residues. The V gene lost 1 base and the J gene lost 2 bases, with 16 bases spanning the gap. Here the CDR3 reads CASSLHLGAGPYEQYF. Here the CDR3 DNA reads TGTGCCAGCAGCTTGCATCTGGGCGCAGGGCCCTACGAGCAGTACTTC.

This clone was seen more than once but under ten times. The rearrangement uses TRBV7-8 and TRBJ2-7, with 9 bases aligning to TRBD1. Germline lookup yields CDR1 SGHVS and CDR2 FQNEAQ. Germline trimming cut 5 bases from V and 3 bases from J; bases unmatched to any gene: 8. The CDR3 is made up of 15 amino acids. This CDR3 is CASSLTGTGNYEQYF. The CDR3 DNA reads TGTGCCAGCAGCCTGACCGGGACAGGGAACTACGAGCAGTACTTC.

The gene calls are TRBV11-3 and TRBJ2-1, with D perhaps TRBD1 (5 bases). Germline CDR1 is SGHNT and CDR2 is YENEEA. The CDR3 is 12 residues long. V was clipped by 8 bases and J by 5 bases, with 10 bases between them. CDR3 bases: TGTGCCAGCGCAGGGAACAACAATGAGCAGTTCTTC. Amino acids: CASAGNNNEQFF. The variable domain in full, completed from reference TRBV11-3 and TRBJ2-1, reads EAGVVQSPRYKIIEKKQPVAFWCNPISGHNTLYWYLQNLGQGPELLIRYENEEAVDDSQLPKDRFSAERLKGVDSTLKIQPAELGDSAVYLCASAGNNNEQFFGPGTRLTVL.

V usage is TRBV5-4 and J usage is TRBJ2-7; perhaps TRBD1 as D (6 bases). This CDR3 has 13 amino acids. In germline, CDR1 is SGHNT, CDR2 YYREEE (reference sequence). V dropped 4 bases and J dropped 2 bases, with 10 bases sitting between them. This chain's CDR3 is CASSPDRTYEQYF. CDR3 nucleotide sequence: TGTGCCAGCAGCCCTGACAGGACCTACGAGCAGTACTTC.

The chain carries TRBV2 and TRBJ2-3, with D possibly TRBD1 on 6 matching bases. Trimming left V 10 bases short and J 2 bases short, with 19 bases between. The length of the CDR3 is 15 residues. The germline V gene encodes CDR1 SNHLY and CDR2 FYNNEI. The CDR3 DNA reads as TGTGCCACCTCCCTAAATCAGGGGTACACAGATACGCAGTATTTT. Translation: CATSLNQGYTDTQYF.

This sequence joins TRBV6-6 and TRBJ1-6; D is unresolved. In germline, CDR1 is MNHNY, CDR2 SVGAGI (reference sequence). The ends were cut back, 6 bases at V and 5 bases at J, with 14 bases in the middle. This CDR3 region has 15 residues. The CDR3, as DNA: TGTGCCAGCAGCTTCCCATGGCCCGATAATTCACCCCTCCACTTT. Translation: CASSFPWPDNSPLHF.

This clone was recorded a few times. This rearrangement joins TRBV7-9 to TRBJ1-4, with D maybe TRBD1 (6 bases). The CDR3 length is 15 residues. Trimming took off 7 bases at V and 8 bases at J, with 20 bases between the two ends. Per germline, CDR1 SEHNR and CDR2 FQNEAQ (reference sequence). CDR3 in amino acids: CASKSTGRGKEKLFF. The CDR3 DNA reads as TGTGCCAGCAAGTCCACGGGCAGGGGAAAAGAAAAACTGTTTTTT.

This clone was detected only once. This CDR3 is also generated by other DNA sequences in the sample. The chain joins TRBV19 to TRBJ1-1; perhaps TRBD1 as D (5 bases). The CDR3 is 12 residues long. Trimming left V 5 bases short and J 3 bases short, with 7 bases between. CDR1 and CDR2 (germline): LNHDA, SQIVND (reference sequence). In DNA form, the CDR3 reads TGTGCCAGTAGTTGGGGGGACACTGAAGCTTTCTTT. Protein sequence: CASSWGDTEAFF.

The rearrangement joins TRBV5-1 to TRBJ1-5; 12 bases fit TRBD1. Looked up from germline, CDR1 is SGHRS and CDR2 is YFSETQ. The V gene end was trimmed by 0 bases and the J gene end by 1 base; junction bases not matched to a gene: 14. CDR3 length equals 21 residues. The CDR3 sequence: CASSLDLGRDRGRESNQPQHF. The CDR3 nucleotides read TGCGCCAGCAGCTTGGACCTTGGTAGGGACAGGGGGCGAGAAAGCAATCAGCCCCAGCATTTT.

V usage is TRBV15 and J usage is TRBJ2-3; D tentatively reads TRBD1 or TRBD2 (5 bases each). Deletions cut 3 bases from V and 5 bases from J, with 21 bases between. Germline V lookup: CDR1 LNHNV, CDR2 YYDKDF (reference sequence). The CDR3 contains 17 residues. CDR3: CATSRSTGDGRLDTQYF. The CDR3 DNA follows: TGTGCCACCAGCAGGTCGACCGGGGACGGTCGTTTAGATACGCAGTATTTT.

The chain links TRBV9 to TRBJ2-2, with D maybe TRBD1 (6 bases). The V and J ends lost 0 bases and 6 bases respectively, with 18 bases between them. The V gene's germline CDR1 is SGDLS and CDR2 YYNGEE. The CDR3 runs 17 residues. The DNA of the CDR3 is TGTGCCAGCAGCGTAGCTGGGGCAGGGGCGGTCGCCGGGGAGCTGTTTTTT. It codes for CASSVAGAGAVAGELFF.

The table lists this clone with a count of one. The chain links TRBV29-1 to TRBJ1-1; D is possibly TRBD1 (5 bases). The CDR3 spans 14 residues. CDR1 is SQVTM, CDR2 ANQGSEA, per germline. Trimming took off 1 base at V and 3 bases at J, with 12 bases between the two ends. The CDR3 bases are TGCAGCGTTGAAGTATGGGGCAGGGACACTGAAGCTTTCTTT. Translating gives CSVEVWGRDTEAFF.

The chain employs TRBV6-6 and TRBJ1-5; 7 nucleotides agree with TRBD1. The germline gives CDR1 MNHNY, CDR2 SVGAGI (reference sequence). V was clipped by 4 bases and J by 3 bases; unmatched bases: 3. The length of the CDR3 is 14 residues. In DNA form, the CDR3 reads TGTGCCAGCAGTTCCGGACAGGCCAATCAGCCCCAGCATTTT. Translated: CASSSGQANQPQHF.

The rearrangement joins TRBV28 to TRBJ1-2; possibly TRBD1 for D (5 bases). Germline V gene lookup returns CDR1 MDHEN and CDR2 SYDVKM. Trimming took off 1 base at V and 2 bases at J, with 11 bases between the two ends. The length of the CDR3 is 15 residues. The CDR3: CASSLLTEANYGYTF. CDR3 bases: TGTGCCAGCAGTTTATTGACAGAGGCCAACTATGGCTACACCTTC.

CDR3 coding DNA: TGTGCCAGCAGTTTAAAACAGGGTCCCTACGAGCAGTACTTC. Protein sequence: CASSLKQGPYEQYF. The chain combines TRBV27 with TRBJ2-7; possible D gene TRBD1, 6 bases. The V end was cut by 2 bases, the J end by 2 bases, with 10 bases between. This CDR3 has 14 residues. CDR1 and CDR2 (germline): MNHEY, SMNVEV (reference sequence).